What follows are 9 T cell receptor beta chains derived from one specimen sequenced in a study of blood T cell repertoires in COVID-19 (dated by TCRdb to the early 2020s). Library construction relied on the immunoSEQ multiplex PCR assay. What TCRdb holds here is the immuneACCESS table cut down to in-frame rearrangements. Part of the clones is not present; checked against another copy, under half of the missing clones reflect an unresolved V gene, and the others are unexplained. For this sample there are about 310,000 clones; around 87% appear just once. The ten biggest clones cover 7.8% of the sample. Sequences were obtained from peripheral blood. The source is a woman aged 45-65 years who had recovered from COVID-19.

V gene TRBV7-6 combines with J gene TRBJ2-7, with 10 bases matching TRBD2. With V trimmed by 5 bases and J by 1 base, 8 bases remained unmatched. Looked up from germline, CDR1 is SGHVS and CDR2 is FNYEAQ. This CDR3 is 16 amino acids long. CDR3 sequence (DNA): TGTGCCAGCAGCACGACTAGCGGGCCGCTATCCTACGAGCAGTACTTC. This codes for CASSTTSGPLSYEQYF.

This clone was seen at least ten times. The chain has TRBV2 and TRBJ2-1; D call uncertain. The V gene lost 4 bases and the J gene lost 10 bases, with 8 bases spanning the gap. This CDR3 comprises 11 residues. Germline CDR1 SNHLY, CDR2 FYNNEI. The DNA for the CDR3 is TGTGCCAGCAGTGGACTGTACGAGCAGTTCTTC. This gives the protein CASSGLYEQFF.

The chain joins TRBV20-1 to TRBJ2-5; TRBD1 is a possible D gene (6 bases). V was clipped by 3 bases and J by 5 bases, with 13 bases between them. This CDR3 has 13 residues. CDR1 DFQATT and CDR2 SNEGSKA come from the germline V gene (reference sequence). The CDR3 loop reads CSASSGARETQYF. The CDR3 bases are TGCAGTGCTAGTTCAGGGGCGCGGGAGACCCAGTACTTC.

The chain uses TRBV6-6 and TRBJ1-2; D is possibly TRBD1 (5 bases). The CDR3 length is 14 residues. Germline CDR1 reads MNHNY; CDR2 reads SVGAGI (reference sequence). With 2 bases removed from V and 3 bases from J, the gap between germline ends came to 10 bases. This CDR3 is CASSYLDSYYGYTF. The CDR3 coding sequence is TGTGCCAGCAGTTACCTCGACAGTTACTATGGCTACACCTTC.

This chain connects TRBV5-1 to TRBJ1-5; the D gene is possibly TRBD1 (5 bases). CDR3 length: 14 residues. Between the trimmed V and J ends, which lost 4 bases and 5 bases, there was a span of 13 bases. In germline, CDR1 is SGHRS, CDR2 YFSETQ. The CDR3 region has the DNA TGCGCCAGCAGCACCGGGACTTCCGATCAGCCCCAGCATTTT. It is translated as CASSTGTSDQPQHF.

The chain couples TRBV29-1 to TRBJ2-3, with 9 bases aligning to TRBD2. The CDR3 is made up of 12 amino acids. V lost 8 bases and J lost 6; bases outside the gene matches: 6. From germline, CDR1 is SQVTM and CDR2 ANQGSEA. The DNA of the CDR3 is TGCAGCTCCGGGACTAGCTTTGATACGCAGTATTTT. It is translated as CSSGTSFDTQYF.

J is TRBJ2-1 and V is TRBV5-1; 8 bases line up with TRBD2. Germline CDR1 reads SGHRS; CDR2 reads YFSETQ. The CDR3 consists of 14 residues. V shed 3 bases, J shed 6 bases, and the junction held 5 bases outside the gene matches. CDR3: CASSSREGGNEQFF. The CDR3 region has the DNA TGCGCCAGCAGCTCCCGGGAGGGGGGCAATGAGCAGTTCTTC.

Note on this clone: The same CDR3 arises from other DNA sequences in this sample as well. The rearrangement uses TRBV28 and TRBJ1-2, with a weak D call TRBD1 (5 bases). The CDR3 is made up of 13 amino acids. Germline V gene lookup returns CDR1 MDHEN and CDR2 SYDVKM. Between the trimmed V and J ends, which lost 5 bases and 4 bases, there was a span of 11 bases. CDR3 protein: CASSLQGSYGYTF. The CDR3 DNA reads as TGTGCCAGCAGTCTCCAGGGTAGCTATGGCTACACCTTC.

This rearrangement joins TRBV30 to TRBJ2-3; perhaps TRBD2 as D (6 bases). CDR1 is GTSNPN, CDR2 SVGIG, per germline (reference sequence). Trimming took off 2 bases at V and 3 bases at J, with 12 bases between the two ends. The CDR3 runs to 14 residues. The CDR3 reads CAWSMTSFTDTQYF. The CDR3 DNA reads as TGTGCCTGGAGTATGACTAGTTTTACAGATACGCAGTATTTT.